The present T cell receptor beta chain was sequenced within a study of human thymus T cells. Resections were taken during corrective heart surgery, and the thymus tissue came from these. V dropped 0 bases and J dropped 5; count of bases not matched to a gene: 9. The germline V gene has CDR1 LGHNA and CDR2 YSLEER. The CDR3 runs to 16 residues. Repertoires were generated with immunoSEQ multiplex PCR, while TCRdb's copy carries only in-frame clones and drops some. The sample includes some 120,000 clones, over 85% of them seen just once. The source is a boy younger than two with a congenital heart defect but otherwise immunologically healthy. This rearrangement joins TRBV4-3 to TRBJ2-7; TRBD2 matches 8 bases. Material: thymus tissue. The CDR3 DNA reads as TGCGCCAGCAGCCAAGATCGGAGGACTAGCAGAGACGAGCAGTACTTC. Translation gives CASSQDRRTSRDEQYF.